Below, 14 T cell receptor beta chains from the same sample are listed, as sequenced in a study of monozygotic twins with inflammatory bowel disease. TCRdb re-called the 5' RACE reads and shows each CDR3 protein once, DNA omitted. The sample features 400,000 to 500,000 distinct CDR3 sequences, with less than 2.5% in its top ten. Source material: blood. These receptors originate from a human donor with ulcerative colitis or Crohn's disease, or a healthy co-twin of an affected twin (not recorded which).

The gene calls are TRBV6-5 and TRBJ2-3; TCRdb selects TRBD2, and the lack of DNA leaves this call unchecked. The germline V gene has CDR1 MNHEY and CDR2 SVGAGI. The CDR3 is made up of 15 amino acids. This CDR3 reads CASSYMRGSTDTQYF.

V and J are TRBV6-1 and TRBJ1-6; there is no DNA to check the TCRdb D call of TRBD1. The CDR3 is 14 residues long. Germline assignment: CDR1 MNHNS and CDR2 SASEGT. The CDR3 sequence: CASRVQGAYSPLHF.

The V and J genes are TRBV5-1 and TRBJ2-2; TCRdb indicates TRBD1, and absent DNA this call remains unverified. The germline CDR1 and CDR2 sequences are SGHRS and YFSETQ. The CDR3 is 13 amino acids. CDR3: CASSLWQGGELFF.

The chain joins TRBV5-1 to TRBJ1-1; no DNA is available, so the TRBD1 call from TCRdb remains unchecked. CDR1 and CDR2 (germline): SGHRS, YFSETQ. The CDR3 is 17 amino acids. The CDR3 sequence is CASSLAQGAVMNTEAFF.

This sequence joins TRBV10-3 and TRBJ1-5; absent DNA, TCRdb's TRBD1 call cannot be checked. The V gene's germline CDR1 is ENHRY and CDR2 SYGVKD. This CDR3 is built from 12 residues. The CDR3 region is CASGQDNQPQHF.

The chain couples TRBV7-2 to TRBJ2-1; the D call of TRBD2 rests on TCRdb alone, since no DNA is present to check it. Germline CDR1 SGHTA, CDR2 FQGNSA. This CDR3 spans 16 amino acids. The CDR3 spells CASSSLAKSSYNEQFF.

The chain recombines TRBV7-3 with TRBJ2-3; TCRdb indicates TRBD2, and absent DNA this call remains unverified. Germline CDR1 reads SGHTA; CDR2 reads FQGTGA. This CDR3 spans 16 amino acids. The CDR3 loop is CASSVMGLAGSDTQYF.

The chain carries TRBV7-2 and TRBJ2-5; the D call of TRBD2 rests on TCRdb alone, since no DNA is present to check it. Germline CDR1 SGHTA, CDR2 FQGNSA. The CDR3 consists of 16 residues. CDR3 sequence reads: CASSLDLWEGKETQYF.

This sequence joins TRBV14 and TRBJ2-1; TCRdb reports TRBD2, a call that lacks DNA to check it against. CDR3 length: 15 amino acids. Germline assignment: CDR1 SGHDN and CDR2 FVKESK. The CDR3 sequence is CASSPLRAGVYEQFF.

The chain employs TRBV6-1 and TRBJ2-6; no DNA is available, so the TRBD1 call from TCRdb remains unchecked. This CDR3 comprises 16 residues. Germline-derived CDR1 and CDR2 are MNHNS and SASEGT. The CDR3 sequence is CATLQIQGAGANVLTF.

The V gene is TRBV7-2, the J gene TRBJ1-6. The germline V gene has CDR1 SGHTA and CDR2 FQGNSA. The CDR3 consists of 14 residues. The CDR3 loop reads CASSLERTTSPLHF.

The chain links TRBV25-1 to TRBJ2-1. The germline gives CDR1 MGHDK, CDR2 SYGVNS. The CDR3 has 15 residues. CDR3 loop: CASSELGSSDNEQFF.

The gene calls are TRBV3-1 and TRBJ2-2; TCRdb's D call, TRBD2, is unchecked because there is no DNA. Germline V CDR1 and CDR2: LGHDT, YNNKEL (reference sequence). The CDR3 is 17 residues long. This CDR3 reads CASSRLAGGGNTGELFF.

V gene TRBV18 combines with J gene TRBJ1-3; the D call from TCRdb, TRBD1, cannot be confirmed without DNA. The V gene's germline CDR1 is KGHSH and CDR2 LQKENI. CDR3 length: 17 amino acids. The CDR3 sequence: CASSLAGTGSSGNTIYF. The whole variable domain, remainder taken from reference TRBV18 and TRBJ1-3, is NAGVMQNPRHLVRRRGQEARLRCSPMKGHSHVYWYRQLPEEGLKFMVYLQKENIIDESGMPKERFSAEFPKEGPSILRIQQVVRGDSAAYFCASSLAGTGSSGNTIYFGEGSWLTVV.